This entry is about one T cell receptor (beta chain). Its antigen is undetermined. Germline values: CDR1 GTSNPN, CDR2 SVGIG (reference sequence). CDR3 size: 15 residues. J was trimmed by 3 bases and V by 4 bases; bases with no gene match: 6. Only in-frame clones appear in the TCRdb table, and some are missing; sequencing was by immunoSEQ multiplex PCR. The table shows over 450,000 clones, with 80% to 90% occurring only once. This sample is part of a study of Ad26.COV2.S vaccination and SARS-CoV-2 variants. Treatment in this sample: over 15 received Ad26.COV2.S at low or high dose, single or two shots; about 5 received placebo; per-sample allocation not given. Specimens were obtained on day 63 following the first vaccine or placebo injection. The donor was a Boston adult aged 18-55 years. Expression of Wuhan-strain SARS-CoV-2 spike came from the Ad26 vector that formed the vaccine. Study outcomes and limitations: Reports say spike-specific CD8+ and CD4+ T cell responses covered substantial breadth after vaccination. Analyses that measured TCR breadth and depth may have underestimated total T cell responses.

This rearrangement joins TRBV30 to TRBJ2-7, with 13 bases fitting TRBD2. The receptor was derived from a person between 18 and 60 years old who received the Ad26.COV2.S COVID-19 vaccine or a placebo. Sequences were derived from peripheral blood, sampled in a trial of Ad26.COV2.S vaccine versus placebo. This chain's CDR3 is CAWKPWTSGSYEQYF. The CDR3 DNA sequence: TGTGCCTGGAAACCTTGGACTAGCGGGAGCTACGAGCAGTACTTC.